These 19 T cell receptor beta chains originate from one sample sequenced in a study of blood T cell repertoires in COVID-19. Assay used: immunoSEQ multiplex PCR; TCRdb lists only in-frame clones, some missing. The table shows about 130,000 clones, with roughly 86% occurring only once. Sequencing was performed on peripheral blood. These receptors were obtained from a human donor in a cohort sampled during active COVID-19.

This clone was picked up a small number of times. This rearrangement joins TRBV6-2 or TRBV6-3 to TRBJ2-2, with no clear D. Germline V gives CDR1 MNHEY, CDR2 SVGEGT. The ends were cut back, 5 bases at V and 6 bases at J, with 10 bases in the middle. This CDR3 spans 13 amino acids. This chain's CDR3 is CASSPGTAGELFF. The CDR3 DNA follows: TGTGCCAGCAGTCCCGGAACAGCCGGGGAGCTGTTTTTT.

The chain combines TRBV27 with TRBJ1-4, with D tentatively TRBD1 (5 bases). The CDR3 consists of 16 residues. CDR1 is MNHEY, CDR2 SMNVEV, per germline (reference sequence). Trimming pared 2 bases from V and 0 bases from J, leaving 10 bases between. The CDR3 DNA is TGTGCCAGCAGTTTAACTCCCAGGGCAACTAATGAAAAACTGTTTTTT. Amino acid sequence: CASSLTPRATNEKLFF. The full variable domain, completed using reference TRBV27 and TRBJ1-4, is EAQVTQNPRYLITVTGKKLTVTCSQNMNHEYMSWYRQDPGLGLRQIYYSMNVEVTDKGDVPEGYKVSRKEKRNFPLILESPSPNQTSLYFCASSLTPRATNEKLFFGSGTQLSVL.

On this clone itself: Other nucleotide sequences in the sample specify the same CDR3. The genes are TRBV19 and TRBJ2-2, with 7 bases fitting TRBD1. The CDR3 contains 16 residues. Germline V CDR1 and CDR2: LNHDA, SQIVND (reference sequence). J was trimmed by 0 bases and V by 4 bases; bases with no gene match: 5. The CDR3 DNA reads as TGTGCCAGTAGTACCCTAGGGACAGCGAACACCGGGGAGCTGTTTTTT. Protein sequence: CASSTLGTANTGELFF.

The genes are TRBV19 and TRBJ1-1; 12 bases are shared with TRBD1. Trimming took 3 bases from V and 4 from J; bases not matched to a gene: 9. Germline V gene data show CDR1 as LNHDA and CDR2 as SQIVND (reference sequence). The CDR3 length is 17 residues. The CDR3 sequence is CASSITPGQGAFTEAFF. CDR3 DNA sequence: TGTGCCAGTAGTATCACCCCGGGACAGGGGGCGTTCACTGAAGCTTTCTTT.

The chain carries TRBV4-2 and TRBJ2-1, with D unclear. From germline, CDR1 is LGHNA and CDR2 YNFKEQ. The CDR3 contains 12 residues. V was shortened by 4 bases and J by 4 bases, with 5 bases between the two germline ends. This CDR3 reads CASSLSYNEQFF. CDR3 nucleotides: TGTGCCAGCAGCCTATCGTACAATGAGCAGTTCTTC.

This clone has more than one count but fewer than ten. This chain uses TRBV5-1 with TRBJ2-1; 10 bases map to TRBD1. CDR1 SGHRS and CDR2 YFSETQ come from the germline V gene. V shed 0 bases and J 7 bases; nucleotides not matched to a gene: 7. This CDR3 region has 16 residues. The CDR3 loop is CASSLGQGAGLNEQFF. The CDR3 nucleotides are TGCGCCAGCAGCTTGGGACAGGGGGCGGGTTTGAATGAGCAGTTCTTC.

The rearrangement joins TRBV29-1 to TRBJ2-3; perhaps TRBD2 as D (6 bases). The CDR3 loop spans 17 amino acids. The ends were cut back, 0 bases at V and 0 bases at J, with 16 bases in the middle. In germline, CDR1 is SQVTM, CDR2 ANQGSEA. The CDR3 loop is CSVEDPWGAGSTDTQYF. As DNA, the CDR3 is TGCAGCGTTGAAGATCCTTGGGGCGCGGGGAGCACAGATACGCAGTATTTT.

The chain carries TRBV3-1 (or the pseudogene TRBV3-2) and TRBJ2-1; tentative D call: TRBD1 (6 bases). Between the trimmed V and J ends, which lost 1 base and 7 bases, there was a span of 11 bases. The CDR3 sequence is 14 residues long. Per the germline V gene, CDR1 is LGHDT and CDR2 is YNNKEL (reference sequence). The DNA for the CDR3 is TGTGCCAGCAGCCAAGTAGACAGGAAAAATGAGCAGTTCTTC. Encoded protein: CASSQVDRKNEQFF.

The J gene is TRBJ2-7, the V gene TRBV10-3, with D perhaps matching TRBD1 (6 bases). CDR1 and CDR2 (germline): ENHRY, SYGVKD. The CDR3 contains 12 residues. V was pared by 6 bases and J by 6 bases, with 12 bases between. DNA of the CDR3: TGTGCCATCAGGAGTTCAGGGGCCGAGCAGTACTTC. Translated, it gives CAIRSSGAEQYF.

The J gene is TRBJ2-6, the V gene TRBV6-4; a weak D match, TRBD2 (7 bases). The CDR3 runs 17 residues. Trimming took off 4 bases at V and 4 bases at J, with 17 bases between the two ends. Germline-derived CDR1 and CDR2 are MRHNA and SNTAGT. The CDR3 nucleotides are TGTGCCAGCAGTGCGGGGGGCCCCCGGGGCGGGGCCAACGTCCTGACTTTC. Its protein product is CASSAGGPRGGANVLTF.

The chain uses TRBV30 and TRBJ1-2; 9 bases match TRBD1. The CDR3 totals 15 residues. Germline lookup yields CDR1 GTSNPN and CDR2 SVGIG (reference sequence). V trimming: 4 bases; J trimming: 8 bases; junction bases outside the gene matches: 14. The CDR3 sequence is CAWNRRDRAFLGYTF. CDR3 in DNA: TGTGCCTGGAATCGTCGGGACAGGGCCTTTCTCGGCTACACCTTC.

J is TRBJ2-3 and V is TRBV20-1, with D maybe TRBD2 (6 bases). Looked up from germline, CDR1 is DFQATT and CDR2 is SNEGSKA (reference sequence). V was cut by 3 bases and J by 2 bases, with 15 bases left in between. The CDR3 is made up of 15 amino acids. The CDR3 protein is CSASLTSGYTDTQYF. The CDR3 DNA follows: TGCAGTGCTAGTCTCACCAGCGGGTACACAGATACGCAGTATTTT.

The J gene is TRBJ1-2, the V gene TRBV19; 9 bases agree with TRBD1. Trimming took 2 bases from V and 4 from J; bases not matched to a gene: 5. The CDR3 length is 15 residues. CDR1 is LNHDA, CDR2 SQIVND, per germline (reference sequence). The CDR3 reads CASSIPGQGFYGYTF. The CDR3 DNA reads as TGTGCCAGTAGTATACCGGGACAGGGTTTCTATGGCTACACCTTC. The complete variable domain, with remaining parts taken from reference TRBV19 and TRBJ1-2, reads DGGITQSPKYLFRKEGQNVTLSCEQNLNHDAMYWYRQDPGQGLRLIYYSQIVNDFQKGDIAEGYSVSREKKESFPLTVTSAQKNPTAFYLCASSIPGQGFYGYTFGSGTRLTVV.

The V call is TRBV5-4, the J call TRBJ1-1; 9 bases are shared with TRBD1. Germline CDR1 and CDR2: SGHNT and YYREEE (reference sequence). This CDR3 region has 15 residues. V was pared by 4 bases and J by 7 bases, with 11 bases of the junction left unmatched. The CDR3 sequence: CASSAYRGRGGEAFF. The CDR3 DNA is TGTGCCAGCAGCGCGTACAGGGGGCGCGGGGGTGAAGCTTTCTTT.

V and J are TRBV6-6 and TRBJ1-1, with 7 bases fitting TRBD1. This CDR3 is 16 amino acids long. The ends lost 8 bases at V and 0 bases at J; junction bases unmatched: 12. Germline V gene data show CDR1 as MNHNY and CDR2 as SVGAGI (reference sequence). The DNA of the CDR3 is TGTGCCAGCCTCATCGATAAGGGACAGCTGAACACTGAAGCTTTCTTT. It is translated as CASLIDKGQLNTEAFF.

The V and J genes are TRBV19 and TRBJ1-3, with 9 positions matching TRBD1. With 4 bases clipped from V and 5 bases from J, the junction kept 6 bases outside the gene matches. The V gene's germline CDR1 is LNHDA and CDR2 SQIVND (reference sequence). The CDR3 runs 15 residues. CDR3 nucleotide sequence: TGTGCCAGTAGTAGAACCGGGACAGGGCGAAACACCATATATTTT. Protein: CASSRTGTGRNTIYF. Based on the CDR3 plus reference TRBV19 and TRBJ1-3, the full variable domain is DGGITQSPKYLFRKEGQNVTLSCEQNLNHDAMYWYRQDPGQGLRLIYYSQIVNDFQKGDIAEGYSVSREKKESFPLTVTSAQKNPTAFYLCASSRTGTGRNTIYFGEGSWLTVV.

In DNA, the CDR3 is TGCGCCAGCAGCCCGACGGGAGAGTATGGCTACACCTTC. This encodes CASSPTGEYGYTF. V gene TRBV5-1 combines with J gene TRBJ1-2; D remains ambiguous. Trimming removed 4 bases at V and 5 bases at J, with 12 bases between. Germline V gene data show CDR1 as SGHRS and CDR2 as YFSETQ. This CDR3 contains 13 residues.

V is TRBV6-5 and J is TRBJ2-7; 8 bases are a match to TRBD1. Germline assignment: CDR1 MNHEY and CDR2 SVGAGI. Trimming cost V 8 bases and J 2 bases; bases outside gene matches: 8. This CDR3 spans 14 amino acids. CDR3 in amino acids: CASHRTGQTYEQYF. CDR3 sequence (DNA): TGTGCCAGCCACAGGACAGGGCAAACCTACGAGCAGTACTTC.

This clone was picked up one time. This chain uses TRBV11-2 with TRBJ2-7, with 9 nucleotides matching TRBD1. The V and J ends lost 5 bases and 1 base, in that order; junction bases with no gene match: 3. The CDR3 loop spans 14 amino acids. Germline loops: CDR1 SGHAT, CDR2 FQNNGV. CDR3: CASSTGGPSYEQYF. Here the CDR3 DNA reads TGTGCCAGCAGCACAGGGGGCCCTTCCTACGAGCAGTACTTC.